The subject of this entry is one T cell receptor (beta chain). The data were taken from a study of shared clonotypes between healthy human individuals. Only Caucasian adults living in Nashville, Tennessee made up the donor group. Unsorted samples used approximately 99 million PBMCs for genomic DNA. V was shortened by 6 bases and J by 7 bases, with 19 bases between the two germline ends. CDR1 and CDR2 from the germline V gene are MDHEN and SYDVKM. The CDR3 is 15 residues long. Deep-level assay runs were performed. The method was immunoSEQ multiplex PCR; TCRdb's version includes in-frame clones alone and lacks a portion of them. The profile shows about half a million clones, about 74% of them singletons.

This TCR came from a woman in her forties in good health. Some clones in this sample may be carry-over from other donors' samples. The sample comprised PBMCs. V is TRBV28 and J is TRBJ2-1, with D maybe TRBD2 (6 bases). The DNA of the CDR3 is TGTGCCAGCAGCCAGACTAGTAGGTTGGTAAATGAGCAGTTCTTC. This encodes CASSQTSRLVNEQFF.